The 30 T cell receptor beta chains below all came from one sample that was sequenced in a study of T cells in Graves' hyperthyroidism and ophthalmopathy. Amplified TCR beta CDR3 regions derived from RNA transcripts. When the TCR CDR3 underwent first-round RT-PCR, the HTBI primer set was used. TCRdb used MiXCR to reprocess the multiplex PCR reads, holding one entry per CDR3 protein. Seen here are under 250,000 distinct CDR3 sequences, approximately 25% observed once, and the top ten hold 30% to 40%. Sequencing was performed on blood. The source of these receptors is a middle-aged woman with Graves' ophthalmopathy.

This clonotype was counted only a few times. V usage is TRBV6-1 and J usage is TRBJ1-6; D is ambiguous. Germline values: CDR1 MNHNS, CDR2 SASEGT. The V gene lost 7 bases and the J gene lost 5 bases, with 12 bases spanning the gap. The CDR3 is 14 residues long. CDR3 DNA: TGTGCCAGCACCCAGGTGGGGAATAATTCACCCCTCCACTTT. Its protein is CASTQVGNNSPLHF.

The chain combines TRBV10-3 with TRBJ1-1; 9 nucleotides match TRBD1. The V gene's germline CDR1 is ENHRY and CDR2 SYGVKD. V dropped 3 bases and J dropped 4; count of bases not matched to a gene: 6. The CDR3 consists of 15 residues. The CDR3 reads CAISDWDRAGTEAFF. The CDR3 coding sequence is TGTGCCATCAGTGATTGGGACAGGGCGGGCACTGAAGCTTTCTTT.

On this clonotype: A read error may produce the germline difference seen at one junction end. This chain links TRBV7-2 with TRBJ2-7; 8 bases match TRBD2. The CDR3 sequence is 14 residues long. From germline, CDR1 is SGHTA and CDR2 FQGNSA. CDR3 sequence (DNA): TGCGCCAGCAGCTTTGAGCGGGAGTCCCACGAGCAGTACTTC. Translation: CASSFERESHEQYF.

This clonotype came up many times. Here the CDR3 DNA reads TGTGCCAGCAGCCAAGATGCCGGGAGACCTGGGCGAACCGGGGAGCTGTTTTTT. This encodes CASSQDAGRPGRTGELFF. This chain joins TRBV3-1 and TRBJ2-2, with D perhaps matching TRBD2 (6 bases). CDR1 and CDR2 (germline): LGHDT, YNNKEL (reference sequence). This CDR3 contains 18 residues. V dropped 0 bases and J dropped 5 bases, with 19 bases sitting between them. Full variable domain (outside the CDR3, taken from reference TRBV3-1 and TRBJ2-2): DTAVSQTPKYLVTQMGNDKSIKCEQNLGHDTMYWYKQDSKKFLKIMFSYNNKELIINETVPNRFSPKSPDKAHLNLHINSLELGDSAVYFCASSQDAGRPGRTGELFFGEGSRLTVL.

This clonotype was observed a few times. The V call is TRBV4-1, the J call TRBJ1-1; possible D gene TRBD1, 5 bases. Trimming stripped 3 bases from V and 2 bases from J, with 16 bases between. Germline V gene lookup returns CDR1 MGHRA and CDR2 YSYEKL. The CDR3 has 16 amino acids. The CDR3 DNA reads as TGCGCCAGCAGCCAGGGGACCCCTATCGCCAACACTGAAGCTTTCTTT. Encoded protein: CASSQGTPIANTEAFF.

DNA for the CDR3: TGTGCCAGCTGCTCAGGGTTTTGGACTGAAGCTTTCTTT. Encoded protein: CASCSGFWTEAFF. The V gene is TRBV6-2 or TRBV6-3, the J gene TRBJ1-1, with D perhaps matching TRBD1 (5 bases). Trimming shortened V by 8 bases and J by 5 bases, and 15 bases separated the two germline ends. Germline V lookup: CDR1 MNHEY, CDR2 SVGEGT. The CDR3 totals 13 residues.

This clonotype was observed at least ten times. The rearrangement links TRBV28 to TRBJ1-5; D gene unclear. The germline V gene has CDR1 MDHEN and CDR2 SYDVKM. CDR3 length: 11 amino acids. Trimming removed 5 bases from V and 3 bases from J, with 2 bases in between. Here the CDR3 reads CASSTNQPQHF. In nucleotides, the CDR3 is TGTGCCAGCAGTACCAATCAGCCCCAGCATTTT. Complete variable domain (other parts from reference TRBV28 and TRBJ1-5): DVKVTQSSRYLVKRTGEKVFLECVQDMDHENMFWYRQDPGLGLRLIYFSYDVKMKEKGDIPEGYSVSREKKERFSLILESASTNQTSMYLCASSTNQPQHFGDGTRLSIL.

CDR3 in DNA: TGTGCCAGCAGCTTAGAAGCAGGGGTAAACACTGAAGCTTTCTTT. Translation gives CASSLEAGVNTEAFF. J is TRBJ1-1 and V is TRBV7-8; tentative D call: TRBD1 (6 bases). CDR1 and CDR2 (germline): SGHVS, FQNEAQ. V was shortened by 1 base and J by 2 bases, with 11 bases between the two germline ends. This CDR3 comprises 15 residues.

This clonotype has ten or more counts. This chain links TRBV6-5 with TRBJ1-2, with 9 bases lining up with TRBD1. CDR3 length: 17 amino acids. After removal of 0 bases from V and 2 bases from J, the junction contained 7 bases not matched to a gene. CDR1 and CDR2 (germline): MNHEY, SVGAGI. DNA for the CDR3: TGTGCCAGCAGTTACTCGAGGACAGGGGATGTCAACTATGGCTACACCTTC. This encodes CASSYSRTGDVNYGYTF.

This clonotype has at least ten counts. Germline and junction disagree at one end, which may indicate a read error. The V and J genes are TRBV28 and TRBJ2-7, with 10 nucleotides matching TRBD1. CDR1 and CDR2 from the germline V gene are MDHEN and SYDVKM. The CDR3 runs to 15 residues. CDR3 DNA sequence: TGTGCCAGCAGTTTCTTCTTCCATGCCGGGACAGGGGTCGACTTC. Its protein product is CASSFFFHAGTGVDF.

This clonotype has ten or more counts. V usage is TRBV11-2 and J usage is TRBJ1-5, with D uncertain. Trimming took off 5 bases at V and 10 bases at J, with 15 bases between the two ends. There are 13 residues in the CDR3. The V gene's germline CDR1 is SGHAT and CDR2 FQNNGV. The CDR3 DNA reads TGTGCCAGCAGCGGACCGCCCGCCGAACCCCAGCATTTT. Amino acids: CASSGPPAEPQHF. Based on the CDR3 plus reference TRBV11-2 and TRBJ1-5, the full variable domain is EAGVAQSPRYKIIEKRQSVAFWCNPISGHATLYWYQQILGQGPKLLIQFQNNGVVDDSQLPKDRFSAERLKGVDSTLKIQPAKLEDSAVYLCASSGPPAEPQHFGDGTRLSIL.

This clonotype was observed at least ten times. The chain combines TRBV24-1 with TRBJ1-2; D perhaps matches TRBD1 (5 bases). Germline-derived CDR1 and CDR2 are KGHDR and SFDVKD. Trimming shortened V by 4 bases and J by 4 bases, and 15 bases separated the two germline ends. This CDR3 spans 15 amino acids. The CDR3 spells CATSDPGRAGYGYTF. Here the CDR3 DNA reads TGTGCCACCAGTGACCCGGGCAGGGCCGGCTATGGCTACACCTTC.

The chain carries TRBV11-2 and TRBJ1-3, with D hard to call. Trimming cost V 4 bases and J 3 bases, with 16 bases left between them. Germline CDR1 SGHAT, CDR2 FQNNGV. This CDR3 spans 16 amino acids. The CDR3 loop reads CASSSTHIALGNTIYF. CDR3 nucleotide sequence: TGTGCCAGCAGCTCTACTCACATAGCTCTTGGAAACACCATATATTTT.

This clonotype appeared many times. The CDR3 bases are TGTGCCAGCAGTCCCGCGCCAGCGGGAATCTACGAGCAGTACTTC. The encoded protein is CASSPAPAGIYEQYF. The genes are TRBV12-3 or TRBV12-4 and TRBJ2-7; 7 bases match TRBD2. The CDR3 is made up of 15 amino acids. With V trimmed by 5 bases and J by 3 bases, 10 bases remained unmatched.

This clonotype was counted many times. The genes are TRBV7-3 and TRBJ2-4, with D unresolved. The CDR3 extends over 13 amino acids. Trimming stripped 2 bases from V and 5 bases from J, with 7 bases between. The germline gives CDR1 SGHTA, CDR2 FQGTGA. The CDR3: CASSLSGQNIQYF. CDR3 sequence (DNA): TGTGCCAGCAGCTTATCGGGCCAAAACATTCAGTACTTC.

The table lists this clonotype with many counts. The chain employs TRBV20-1 and TRBJ1-1; the match to TRBD1 covers 8 bases. CDR1 and CDR2 from the germline V gene are DFQATT and SNEGSKA (reference sequence). The CDR3 sequence is 14 residues long. With 2 bases clipped from V and 4 bases from J, the junction kept 6 bases outside the gene matches. The CDR3 coding sequence is TGCAGTGCTAGAAGGACAGGGCGGGGCACTGAAGCTTTCTTT. Protein product: CSARRTGRGTEAFF.

The chain couples TRBV6-2 or TRBV6-3 to TRBJ2-7; 7 bases agree with TRBD1. Germline CDR1 reads MNHEY; CDR2 reads SVGEGT. Losses at the gene ends were 5 bases for V and 5 bases for J; bases not matched to a gene: 6. This CDR3 contains 13 residues. CDR3: CASSPTGTDEQYF. CDR3 coding DNA: TGTGCCAGCAGTCCCACCGGGACAGACGAGCAGTACTTC.

This clonotype was detected ten times or more. The chain combines TRBV6-2 or TRBV6-3 with TRBJ1-1; 7 bases fit TRBD1. The CDR3 extends over 14 amino acids. V shed 2 bases, J shed 5 bases, and the junction held 5 bases outside the gene matches. The germline gives CDR1 MNHEY, CDR2 SVGEGT. CDR3 sequence reads: CASSYAGGRTEAFF. The CDR3 bases are TGTGCCAGCAGTTACGCAGGGGGGAGGACTGAAGCTTTCTTT.

The chain couples TRBV5-8 to TRBJ2-5, with TRBD2 matching 7 bases. This CDR3 spans 14 amino acids. The J segment lost 3 bases and the V segment lost 3 bases, leaving 5 bases of the junction unmatched. Germline CDR1 reads SGHTS; CDR2 reads YDEGEE. Here the CDR3 DNA reads TGTGCCAGCAGCTCCCCTAGCGGAGAAGAGACCCAGTACTTC. Its protein product is CASSSPSGEETQYF. The full variable domain, with the rest looked up from reference TRBV5-8 and TRBJ2-5, is EAGVTQSPTHLIKTRGQQATLRCSPISGHTSVYWYQQALGLGLQFLLWYDEGEERNRGNFPPRFSGRQFPNYSSELNVNALELEDSALYLCASSSPSGEETQYFGPGTRLLVL.

At least ten counts were recorded for this clonotype. The chain carries TRBV6-5 and TRBJ1-2; 8 nucleotides match TRBD1. Germline CDR1 MNHEY, CDR2 SVGAGI. With V trimmed by 7 bases and J by 6 bases, 7 bases remained unmatched. The CDR3 is made up of 13 amino acids. CDR3 bases: TGTGCCAGCATTAAGGACAGGGAGCATGGCTACACCTTC. Protein: CASIKDREHGYTF.

Only a few counts were recorded for this clonotype. The rearrangement uses TRBV14 and TRBJ2-7, with TRBD2 matching over 7 bases. This CDR3 spans 18 amino acids. Germline-derived CDR1 and CDR2 are SGHDN and FVKESK. Trimming at V came to 0 bases and at J to 2 bases, leaving 13 bases not matched to a gene. CDR3 in amino acids: CASSQEVTPSGSPYEQYF. CDR3 DNA: TGTGCCAGCAGCCAAGAGGTAACCCCTAGCGGATCCCCCTACGAGCAGTACTTC.

This chain links TRBV28 with TRBJ2-7, with 10 bases matching TRBD1. V shed 4 bases and J 0 bases; nucleotides not matched to a gene: 12. The CDR3 is 18 residues long. CDR1 is MDHEN, CDR2 SYDVKM, per germline. CDR3 amino acids: CASSYPPGTGASSYEQYF. The DNA of the CDR3 is TGTGCCAGCAGTTACCCCCCCGGGACAGGGGCGTCCTCCTACGAGCAGTACTTC.

The chain employs TRBV15 and TRBJ2-5; 8 bases line up with TRBD1. CDR3 length equals 16 residues. Germline V lookup: CDR1 LNHNV, CDR2 YYDKDF (reference sequence). With 0 bases clipped from V and 7 bases from J, the junction kept 10 bases outside the gene matches. CDR3 in DNA: TGTGCCACCAGCAGAGATTTGAGACAGGGGTCCAGGACCCAGTACTTC. It specifies CATSRDLRQGSRTQYF.

This clonotype was picked up many times. The chain combines TRBV12-3 or TRBV12-4 with TRBJ2-2; no definite D call. V lost 3 bases and J 0 bases, leaving 5 bases between the germline ends. This CDR3 has 14 residues. This CDR3 is CASSFQTNTGELFF. CDR3 DNA sequence: TGTGCCAGCAGTTTCCAAACGAACACCGGGGAGCTGTTTTTT.

The V gene is TRBV29-1, the J gene TRBJ1-1, with D unclear. The CDR3 has 13 amino acids. Germline CDR1 SQVTM, CDR2 ANQGSEA. With 6 bases removed from V and 2 bases from J, the gap between germline ends came to 13 bases. The CDR3 loop is CSVGNGRNTEAFF. In DNA, the CDR3 is TGCAGCGTGGGAAACGGCAGAAACACTGAAGCTTTCTTT.

This clonotype was recorded many times. This chain links TRBV28 with TRBJ2-7, with D possibly being TRBD1 (5 bases). The CDR3 contains 13 residues. V lost 7 bases, J lost 4 bases, and 14 bases lay in between. Germline values: CDR1 MDHEN, CDR2 SYDVKM. This CDR3 is CASTPGPSYEQYF. The CDR3 DNA follows: TGTGCCAGCACGCCAGGGCCATCGTACGAGCAGTACTTC.

This clonotype was recorded at least ten times. V usage is TRBV29-1 and J usage is TRBJ2-3; the D gene is possibly TRBD2 (5 bases). Trimming stripped 4 bases from V and 8 bases from J, with 16 bases between. There are 13 residues in the CDR3. Per the germline V gene, CDR1 is SQVTM and CDR2 is ANQGSEA. The CDR3 region has the DNA TGCAGCGTTGGGAATGAGGGAGCGAGTACGCAGTATTTT. Translated, it gives CSVGNEGASTQYF.

The V call is TRBV27, the J call TRBJ1-1; D ambiguous. The CDR3 is 13 amino acids. V lost 4 bases and J lost 1, with 7 bases in between. CDR1 and CDR2 from the germline V gene are MNHEY and SMNVEV (reference sequence). CDR3 region: CASSSTPNTEAFF. The CDR3 DNA reads TGTGCCAGCAGTTCGACACCGAACACTGAAGCTTTCTTT.

V gene TRBV28 combines with J gene TRBJ1-3; D unresolved. The germline gives CDR1 MDHEN, CDR2 SYDVKM. V was shortened by 8 bases and J by 3 bases, with 14 bases between the two germline ends. This CDR3 region has 14 residues. The CDR3 region is CASRRAALGNTIYF. The CDR3 bases are TGTGCCAGCCGCCGGGCGGCACTTGGAAACACCATATATTTT.

This clonotype was counted ten times or more. V usage is TRBV27 and J usage is TRBJ1-1; D is perhaps TRBD1 (5 bases). The V gene's germline CDR1 is MNHEY and CDR2 SMNVEV (reference sequence). V was trimmed by 0 bases and J by 3 bases, leaving 8 bases between them. The CDR3 extends over 14 amino acids. CDR3 sequence reads: CASSLSWGHTEAFF. The CDR3 nucleotides are TGTGCCAGCAGTTTATCCTGGGGCCACACTGAAGCTTTCTTT.